The 25 T cell receptor beta chains reported below all come from one sample, sequenced in a study of CD4+ T cells in melanoma (dated by TCRdb to 2022 to 2024). Library construction relied on the immunoSEQ multiplex PCR assay. The table comes from immuneACCESS by way of TCRdb, which keeps in-frame sequences with V and J called. Part of the clones is missing from these tables; in studies checked, under half for an unresolved V gene and the rest for unknown reasons. The sample table lists roughly 110,000 clones, roughly 90% of them with a count of one. The ten largest account for roughly 3.1% of the sample. Sample: peripheral blood. These receptors all come from a human donor with melanoma.

The CDR3 loop is CSVQNTEAFF. Written as DNA, the CDR3 is TGCAGCGTACAGAACACTGAAGCTTTCTTT. The J gene is TRBJ1-1, the V gene TRBV29-1; D unclear. Germline V gene lookup returns CDR1 SQVTM and CDR2 ANQGSEA. The ends were cut back, 6 bases at V and 1 base at J, with 3 bases in the middle. CDR3 length: 10 residues. The full variable domain, completed using reference TRBV29-1 and TRBJ1-1, is SAVISQKPSRDICQRGTSLTIQCQVDSQVTMMFWYRQQPGQSLTLIATANQGSEATYESGFVIDKFPISRPNLTFSTLTVSNMSPEDSSIYLCSVQNTEAFFGQGTRLTVV.

This clone was observed a few times. The gene calls are TRBV2 and TRBJ1-5; weak D call: TRBD1 (5 bases). Between the trimmed V and J ends, which lost 8 bases and 11 bases, there was a span of 13 bases. CDR1 and CDR2 from the germline V gene are SNHLY and FYNNEI. This CDR3 region has 11 residues. The CDR3 loop is CASGVGGAQHF. For the CDR3, the DNA is TGTGCCAGCGGGGTGGGGGGGGCCCAGCATTTT.

This chain connects TRBV5-1 to TRBJ1-5, with a weak D call TRBD1 (6 bases). The CDR3 covers 15 residues. V lost 0 bases, J lost 7 bases, and 14 bases lay in between. Germline loops: CDR1 SGHRS, CDR2 YFSETQ. CDR3 protein: CASSLGTASTQPQHF. Here the CDR3 DNA reads TGCGCCAGCAGCTTGGGGACAGCCTCTACGCAGCCCCAGCATTTT.

CDR3 coding DNA: TGTGCCAGCAGCTTTCTAGCATCGGTGGATGAGCAGTTCTTC. Protein sequence: CASSFLASVDEQFF. The rearrangement links TRBV7-2 to TRBJ2-1, with D tentatively TRBD2 (5 bases). Germline V gene lookup returns CDR1 SGHTA and CDR2 FQGNSA. The CDR3 covers 14 residues. V was shortened by 3 bases and J by 8 bases, with 14 bases between the two germline ends.

V is TRBV6-6 and J is TRBJ1-4, with D maybe TRBD1 (5 bases). The CDR3 length is 14 residues. V was trimmed by 6 bases and J by 4 bases, leaving 12 bases between them. Germline assignment: CDR1 MNHNY and CDR2 SVGAGI (reference sequence). The CDR3: CASRTGTYNEKLFF. CDR3 DNA sequence: TGTGCCAGCAGGACCGGGACCTATAATGAAAAACTGTTTTTT.

The V gene is TRBV5-1, the J gene TRBJ2-2, with D possibly being TRBD2 (6 bases). The V gene's germline CDR1 is SGHRS and CDR2 YFSETQ. The CDR3 has 15 amino acids. V was shortened by 5 bases and J by 5 bases, with 16 bases between the two germline ends. The chain's CDR3 is CASSLVQGGTGELFF. The CDR3 nucleotides are TGCGCCAGCAGTCTAGTGCAGGGAGGTACCGGGGAGCTGTTTTTT.

The chain couples TRBV7-6 to TRBJ2-1, with 7 positions matching TRBD2. The CDR3 is made up of 14 amino acids. Trimming removed 5 bases from V and 8 bases from J; junction bases left unmatched: 9. The germline CDR1 and CDR2 sequences are SGHVS and FNYEAQ. The CDR3 spells CASSIRGVRDEQFF. CDR3 nucleotide sequence: TGTGCCAGCAGCATACGGGGGGTTCGGGATGAGCAGTTCTTC.

The chain links TRBV7-9 to TRBJ1-4; D unclear. This CDR3 is 15 amino acids long. CDR1 SEHNR and CDR2 FQNEAQ come from the germline V gene (reference sequence). V lost 2 bases and J lost 4, with 11 bases in between. This CDR3 reads CASSLREDLNEKLFF. The DNA of the CDR3 is TGTGCCAGCAGCTTAAGAGAGGATCTTAATGAAAAACTGTTTTTT.

The chain joins TRBV7-2 to TRBJ2-1; 8 positions match TRBD1. The CDR3 totals 16 residues. Germline CDR1 SGHTA, CDR2 FQGNSA. J was trimmed by 4 bases and V by 3 bases; bases with no gene match: 8. The CDR3 sequence: CASSLTGVEAYNEQFF. As DNA, the CDR3 is TGTGCCAGCAGCTTGACAGGGGTCGAAGCTTACAATGAGCAGTTCTTC.

The chain employs TRBV7-9 and TRBJ2-2; possibly TRBD1 for D (6 bases). Between the trimmed V and J ends, which lost 5 bases and 7 bases, there was a span of 20 bases. Germline V gene sequence: CDR1 SEHNR, CDR2 FQNEAQ (reference sequence). This CDR3 spans 16 amino acids. This CDR3 is CASSPPMGTKVGELFF. Here the CDR3 DNA reads TGTGCCAGCAGCCCTCCAATGGGGACAAAAGTCGGGGAGCTGTTTTTT.

The CDR3 here is CATSRRDRDADTQYF. CDR3 DNA sequence: TGTGCCACCAGCCGCCGGGACAGGGATGCAGATACGCAGTATTTT. The rearrangement joins TRBV15 to TRBJ2-3; 9 bases map to TRBD1. The V and J ends lost 5 bases and 4 bases, in that order; junction bases with no gene match: 7. Per the germline V gene, CDR1 is LNHNV and CDR2 is YYDKDF (reference sequence). This CDR3 is 15 amino acids long. Combining the CDR3 with reference TRBV15 and TRBJ2-3 gives the whole variable domain DAMVIQNPRYQVTQFGKPVTLSCSQTLNHNVMYWYQQKSSQAPKLLFHYYDKDFNNEADTPDNFQSRRPNTSFCFLDIRSPGLGDTAMYLCATSRRDRDADTQYFGPGTRLTVL.

The CDR3 DNA reads TGTGCCAGCAGCGACCCGGACAGGAGCATTGAAGCTTTCTTT. Its protein is CASSDPDRSIEAFF. This chain joins TRBV5-4 and TRBJ1-1; TRBD1 agrees at 7 bases. There are 14 residues in the CDR3. Trimming cost V 4 bases and J 7 bases; bases outside gene matches: 10. From germline, CDR1 is SGHNT and CDR2 YYREEE (reference sequence). The variable domain in full, completed from reference TRBV5-4 and TRBJ1-1, reads ETGVTQSPTHLIKTRGQQVTLRCSSQSGHNTVSWYQQALGQGPQFIFQYYREEENGRGNFPPRFSGLQFPNYSSELNVNALELDDSALYLCASSDPDRSIEAFFGQGTRLTVV.

The J gene is TRBJ2-5, the V gene TRBV18; D is perhaps TRBD1 (5 bases). CDR1 is KGHSH and CDR2 is LQKENI in the germline V gene. The CDR3 loop spans 15 amino acids. Trimming left V 4 bases short and J 0 bases short, with 12 bases between. The CDR3 loop reads CASSLPPGYQETQYF. As DNA, the CDR3 is TGTGCCAGCTCACTTCCACCAGGGTACCAAGAGACCCAGTACTTC.

This chain connects TRBV10-2 to TRBJ1-6, with D maybe TRBD1 (5 bases). CDR1 WSHSY and CDR2 SAAADI come from the germline V gene. This CDR3 region has 14 residues. Trimming cost V 6 bases and J 7 bases, with 13 bases left between them. This CDR3 is CASRTGRENSPLHF. CDR3 in DNA: TGCGCCAGCAGAACAGGACGGGAGAATTCACCCCTCCACTTT.

The rearrangement links TRBV7-9 to TRBJ2-3; D unclear. CDR3 length: 14 residues. With 2 bases removed from V and 8 bases from J, the gap between germline ends came to 14 bases. In germline, CDR1 is SEHNR, CDR2 FQNEAQ (reference sequence). CDR3 in amino acids: CASSLNLGVGTQYF. For the CDR3, the DNA is TGTGCCAGCAGCTTAAATCTAGGTGTCGGTACGCAGTATTTT.

This chain uses TRBV27 with TRBJ2-1; D is perhaps TRBD1 or TRBD2 (5 bases each). Trimming took off 2 bases at V and 10 bases at J, with 18 bases between the two ends. In germline, CDR1 is MNHEY, CDR2 SMNVEV (reference sequence). This CDR3 has 15 residues. The CDR3 DNA sequence: TGTGCCAGCAGTTTAAGTGGGACCGTGCTTGCGGAGCAGTTCTTC. It is translated as CASSLSGTVLAEQFF.

The gene calls are TRBV6-6 and TRBJ1-1; D unclear. The CDR3 is 12 amino acids. Trimming left V 6 bases short and J 4 bases short, with 9 bases between. Germline-derived CDR1 and CDR2 are MNHNY and SVGAGI (reference sequence). This CDR3 reads CASSQVVTEAFF. The DNA for the CDR3 is TGTGCCAGCAGCCAGGTTGTCACTGAAGCTTTCTTT.

This chain joins TRBV11-2 and TRBJ2-5; the D gene could be TRBD1 or TRBD2 (5 bases each). V was trimmed by 5 bases and J by 10 bases, leaving 11 bases between them. The CDR3 covers 11 residues. Germline values: CDR1 SGHAT, CDR2 FQNNGV. CDR3 region: CASSPEGNQYF. In DNA form, the CDR3 reads TGTGCCAGCAGCCCCGAGGGGAACCAGTACTTC.

The CDR3 loop reads CASVGITLNEQFF. In nucleotides, the CDR3 is TGTGCCAGCGTCGGGATTACCCTCAATGAGCAGTTCTTC. The chain carries TRBV19 and TRBJ2-1, with D maybe TRBD2 (5 bases). Germline CDR1 reads LNHDA; CDR2 reads SQIVND (reference sequence). V gave up 9 bases and J gave up 6 bases, with 15 bases separating them. The CDR3 covers 13 residues.

The chain combines TRBV9 with TRBJ2-5, with 8 positions matching TRBD1. Germline V lookup: CDR1 SGDLS, CDR2 YYNGEE. The ends lost 0 bases at V and 1 base at J; junction bases unmatched: 2. The length of the CDR3 is 15 residues. The CDR3 DNA is TGTGCCAGCAGCGTAGCACAGGGGGTCCAAGAGACCCAGTACTTC. Translating it yields CASSVAQGVQETQYF.

The chain combines TRBV30 with TRBJ2-7; D is perhaps TRBD2 (5 bases). The germline CDR1 and CDR2 sequences are GTSNPN and SVGIG (reference sequence). The CDR3 runs 11 residues. Trimming took off 5 bases at V and 12 bases at J, with 17 bases between the two ends. The CDR3: CAWFMGPRGYF. CDR3 coding DNA: TGTGCCTGGTTTATGGGCCCCCGGGGGTACTTC.

The CDR3 nucleotides read TGTGCCAGCATCTCCCCTGGGGCGGGACTCTACGAGCAGTACTTC. Translation gives CASISPGAGLYEQYF. The chain carries TRBV28 and TRBJ2-7; a weak D match, TRBD2 (6 bases). Germline CDR1 MDHEN, CDR2 SYDVKM. The CDR3 runs to 15 residues. The ends were cut back, 7 bases at V and 3 bases at J, with 19 bases in the middle.

The V gene is TRBV27, the J gene TRBJ2-1; the D gene is possibly TRBD2 (5 bases). The CDR3 runs 15 residues. V shed 0 bases and J shed 5 bases, with 11 bases lying between them. Germline V gene data show CDR1 as MNHEY and CDR2 as SMNVEV (reference sequence). CDR3 protein: CASSLSRGYDNEQFF. The CDR3 DNA follows: TGTGCCAGCAGTTTATCACGGGGTTACGACAATGAGCAGTTCTTC.

V and J are TRBV6-5 and TRBJ1-3; D gene ambiguous. V was cut by 2 bases and J by 0 bases, with 11 bases left in between. Germline CDR1 and CDR2: MNHEY and SVGAGI. This CDR3 spans 16 amino acids. CDR3 residues: CASSYTGSTSGNTIYF. For the CDR3, the DNA is TGTGCCAGCAGTTACACCGGGAGTACCTCTGGAAACACCATATATTTT.

The gene calls are TRBV5-4 and TRBJ2-7, with D possibly matching TRBD2 (6 bases). The CDR3 is made up of 13 amino acids. V was clipped by 0 bases and J by 3 bases, with 7 bases between them. Germline loops: CDR1 SGHNT, CDR2 YYREEE (reference sequence). CDR3 protein: CASSLDSGYEQYF. The CDR3 region has the DNA TGTGCCAGCAGCTTGGATAGCGGCTACGAGCAGTACTTC.